This TCR beta chain was documented in a study of T cell responses to AZD1222 COVID-19 vaccine. To note about this clone: Its target is unknown.

Measured with immunoSEQ multiplex PCR; TCRdb has only the in-frame clones, and not every one. The table shows approximately 91,000 clones, with 70% to 90% occurring only once. Points from the study as a whole: Dominant CD4 TCR responses targeted spike regions 160-218 and 743-854. At baseline, just a handful of AZD1222 recipients tested seropositive. Spike-specific TCR repertoires showed rising breadth and depth after two AZD1222 doses. There were mostly white British donors and more females than males, and clonal diversity was possibly underestimated.

The TCR sequence derives from an adult in good health. Sequenced here: peripheral blood, sampled on day 0 of AZD1222 vaccination.

The CDR3 sequence: CASSLRQSQTPDQPQHF. DNA for the CDR3: TGTGCCAGCAGCTTAAGACAGTCACAAACCCCAGATCAGCCCCAGCATTTT. The chain uses TRBV7-2 and TRBJ1-5; D may be TRBD1 (5 bases). V was trimmed by 2 bases and J by 5 bases, leaving 19 bases between them. CDR3 size: 17 residues. CDR1 is SGHTA and CDR2 is FQGNSA in the germline V gene.